This T cell receptor (beta chain) was sequenced during a study of immune heterogeneity within non-small cell lung tumors. Study-wide results and limits: The study found identical dominant CDR3 beta clonotypes recurring across tumor sites within a patient, alongside site-unique high-frequency clones.

As regards this clonotype: What it binds is not known. A junction boundary mismatches the germline segment, possibly from a read error.

Genomic DNA from bulk tumor acted as the template, and about 550 ng was loaded per sample. Several biopsies were spaced far apart within each primary tumor and obtained as surgery took place. Those enrolled were patients newly diagnosed with untreated non-small cell lung cancer and undergoing curative surgery. For the TCR beta CDR3, multiplex PCR with 32 V and 13 J primers performed the amplification. TCRdb reprocessed the multiplex PCR reads via MiXCR and lists one record per CDR3 protein. The data show 10,000 to 15,000 distinct CDR3 sequences, 20% to 25% seen once. The clonotype was recovered from a man aged 50-60 years with non-small cell lung cancer. The specimen sequenced was lung tumor tissue.

CDR3 amino acids: CASSQELRWGQGSGNSIYF. The CDR3 coding sequence is TGCGCCAGCAGCCAAGAACTTAGGTGGGGACAGGGCTCTGGAAACAGCATATATTTT. V and J are TRBV4-1 and TRBJ1-3, with 9 bases identical to TRBD1. Germline CDR1 reads MGHRA; CDR2 reads YSYEKL. The CDR3 spans 19 residues.